Listed here are 14 T cell receptor beta chains from one sample, sequenced in a study of blood T cell repertoires in COVID-19. Measured with immunoSEQ multiplex PCR; TCRdb has only the in-frame clones, and not every one. The sample has about 220,000 clones; around 85% are singletons. The sequenced sample was PBMCs or T cells enriched from blood (not recorded which). These receptors all stem from a woman between 40 and 50 years old with acute COVID-19.

The sample holds a few counts of this clone. This chain uses TRBV27 with TRBJ2-1; 7 bases fit TRBD2. Germline values: CDR1 MNHEY, CDR2 SMNVEV (reference sequence). Germline trimming cut 6 bases from V and 4 bases from J; bases unmatched to any gene: 3. This CDR3 has 13 residues. DNA for the CDR3: TGTGCCAGCAGCCGGGGGGTTTACAATGAGCAGTTCTTC. It yields the protein CASSRGVYNEQFF.

The chain uses TRBV5-5 and TRBJ2-5; possibly TRBD1 for D (7 bases). Trimming shortened V by 3 bases and J by 2 bases, and 17 bases separated the two germline ends. The germline V gene has CDR1 SGHKS and CDR2 YYEKEE (reference sequence). This CDR3 comprises 16 residues. The DNA for the CDR3 is TGTGCCAGCAGCTACACAGGGGCGCGGGGACAAGAGACCCAGTACTTC. As protein: CASSYTGARGQETQYF.

The chain employs TRBV5-1 and TRBJ2-5; D is ambiguous. V dropped 1 base and J dropped 3 bases, with 7 bases sitting between them. From germline, CDR1 is SGHRS and CDR2 YFSETQ. This CDR3 region has 13 residues. CDR3 loop: CASSLRVEETQYF. The CDR3, as DNA: TGCGCCAGCAGCTTGCGGGTAGAAGAGACCCAGTACTTC.

The chain is built from TRBV28 and TRBJ2-7; 9 bases match TRBD1. Per the germline V gene, CDR1 is MDHEN and CDR2 is SYDVKM. This CDR3 is built from 15 residues. The V and J ends lost 3 bases and 1 base, in that order; junction bases with no gene match: 4. The CDR3, as DNA: TGTGCCAGCAGTTTTGGGGACAGGGCTTCCTACGAGCAGTACTTC. Translation gives CASSFGDRASYEQYF.

The CDR3 loop reads CASTQGAWTEAFF. The CDR3 DNA is TGTGCCAGTACCCAGGGGGCGTGGACTGAAGCTTTCTTT. The chain has TRBV19 and TRBJ1-1, with 8 positions matching TRBD1. CDR1 is LNHDA and CDR2 is SQIVND in the germline V gene (reference sequence). The V and J ends lost 7 bases and 5 bases, in that order; junction bases with no gene match: 6. This CDR3 has 13 residues.

This sequence joins TRBV28 and TRBJ1-5, with TRBD1 identical over 7 bases. The CDR3 has 15 amino acids. Germline-derived CDR1 and CDR2 are MDHEN and SYDVKM. V trimming: 6 bases; J trimming: 0 bases; junction bases outside the gene matches: 5. This CDR3 is CASSPGTASNQPQHF. In DNA, the CDR3 is TGTGCCAGCAGCCCCGGGACAGCTAGCAATCAGCCCCAGCATTTT.

This chain links TRBV18 with TRBJ1-4, with a weak D call TRBD1 (6 bases). The CDR3 covers 13 residues. Germline V CDR1 and CDR2: KGHSH, LQKENI. V was clipped by 5 bases and J by 8 bases, with 12 bases between them. CDR3 nucleotide sequence: TGTGCCAGCTCATTGTGGACAGAGGAAAAACTGTTTTTT. Amino acids: CASSLWTEEKLFF.

The chain carries TRBV10-3 and TRBJ2-7; TRBD1 might be the D (5 bases). The V end lost 3 bases, the J end lost 3 bases, and 6 bases lay between the germline ends. CDR1 is ENHRY and CDR2 is SYGVKD in the germline V gene. This CDR3 region has 12 residues. CDR3 in amino acids: CAISEDSYEQYF. The DNA of the CDR3 is TGTGCCATCAGTGAAGACAGCTACGAGCAGTACTTC.

The chain recombines TRBV6-5 with TRBJ1-1; TRBD1 aligns across 8 bases. CDR3 size: 14 residues. The V segment lost 7 bases and the J segment 5 bases; nucleotides outside the gene matches: 9. Germline values: CDR1 MNHEY, CDR2 SVGAGI. The CDR3 region is CASTPDRGGTEAFF. The CDR3 coding sequence is TGTGCCAGCACCCCCGACAGGGGTGGAACTGAAGCTTTCTTT.

The rearrangement joins TRBV6-1 to TRBJ1-2; D is undetermined. Germline V gene lookup returns CDR1 MNHNS and CDR2 SASEGT. The germline V and J ends were trimmed by 1 base and 7 bases, with 10 bases remaining between them. The CDR3 is made up of 13 amino acids. The CDR3 DNA is TGTGCCAGCAGTGAAGACCGGAGGCGTGGCTACACCTTC. Protein product: CASSEDRRRGYTF.

The chain couples TRBV6-4 to TRBJ2-1; D may be TRBD1 (7 bases). The V gene's germline CDR1 is MRHNA and CDR2 SNTAGT. V lost 4 bases to trimming and J lost 0 bases, with 10 bases between them. This CDR3 comprises 15 residues. The CDR3: CASSAQGGSYNEQFF. The CDR3 DNA is TGTGCCAGCAGTGCCCAGGGGGGCTCCTACAATGAGCAGTTCTTC.

This clone was counted only a few times. At one end, the junction sequence differs from germline, possibly due to a read error. V is TRBV14 and J is TRBJ1-2; D remains ambiguous. Germline V gives CDR1 SGHDN, CDR2 FVKESK. The CDR3 covers 12 residues. The CDR3 loop reads CASSRQRRVVAF. In DNA, the CDR3 is TGTGCCAGCAGCCGGCAGCGGAGGGTCGTGGCCTTC.

This sequence joins TRBV28 and TRBJ2-7; 10 positions agree with TRBD2. The CDR3 loop spans 14 amino acids. The V segment lost 4 bases and the J segment 5 bases; nucleotides outside the gene matches: 5. Germline CDR1 and CDR2: MDHEN and SYDVKM. CDR3: CASSSLAGADEQYF. The CDR3 DNA is TGTGCCAGCAGTTCTCTAGCGGGAGCGGACGAGCAGTACTTC.

The chain uses TRBV6-5 and TRBJ1-2; D remains unclear. Germline V CDR1 and CDR2: MNHEY, SVGAGI. CDR3 length equals 14 residues. Trimming stripped 4 bases from V and 3 bases from J, with 12 bases between. This CDR3 reads CASSSRSQDYGYTF. The CDR3 bases are TGTGCCAGCAGTTCCCGGTCCCAGGACTATGGCTACACCTTC.